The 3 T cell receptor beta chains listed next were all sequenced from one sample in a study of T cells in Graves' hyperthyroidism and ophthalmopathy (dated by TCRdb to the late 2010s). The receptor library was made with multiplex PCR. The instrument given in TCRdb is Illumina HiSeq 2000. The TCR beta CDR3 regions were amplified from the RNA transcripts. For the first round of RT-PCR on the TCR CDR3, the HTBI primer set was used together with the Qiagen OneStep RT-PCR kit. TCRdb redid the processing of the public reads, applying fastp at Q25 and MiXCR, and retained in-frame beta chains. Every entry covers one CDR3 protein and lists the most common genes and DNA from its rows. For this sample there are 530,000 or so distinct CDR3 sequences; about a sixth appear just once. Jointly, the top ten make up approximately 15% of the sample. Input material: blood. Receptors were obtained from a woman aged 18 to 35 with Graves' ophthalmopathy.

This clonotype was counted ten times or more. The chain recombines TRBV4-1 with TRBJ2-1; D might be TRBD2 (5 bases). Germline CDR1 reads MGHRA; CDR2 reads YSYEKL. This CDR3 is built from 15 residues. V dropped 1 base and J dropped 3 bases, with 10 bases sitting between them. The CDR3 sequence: CASSQVPLVYNEQFF. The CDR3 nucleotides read TGCGCCAGCAGCCAAGTGCCACTAGTCTACAATGAGCAGTTCTTC.

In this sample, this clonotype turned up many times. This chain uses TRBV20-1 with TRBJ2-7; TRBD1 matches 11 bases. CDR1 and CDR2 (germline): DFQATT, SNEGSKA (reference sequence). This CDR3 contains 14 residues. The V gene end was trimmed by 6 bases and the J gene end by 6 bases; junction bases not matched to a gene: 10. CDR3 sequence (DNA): TGCAGTGCCTTGGACAGGGGGCTACCCCTCGAGCAGTACTTC. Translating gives CSALDRGLPLEQYF.

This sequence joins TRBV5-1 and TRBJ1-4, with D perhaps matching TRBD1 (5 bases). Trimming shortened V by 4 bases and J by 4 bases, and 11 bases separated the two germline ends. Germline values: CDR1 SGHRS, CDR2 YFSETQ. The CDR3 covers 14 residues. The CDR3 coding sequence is TGCGCCAGCAGCCCCCAGGGTGGTAATGAAAAACTGTTTTTT. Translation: CASSPQGGNEKLFF.